The sequence of this T cell receptor (beta chain) was determined in a study of T cells in Graves' hyperthyroidism and ophthalmopathy. Study-level points and caveats: In simple terms, a model built on 13 V-J features told ophthalmopathy apart from stable hyperthyroidism.

At least ten counts were recorded for this clonotype. Its target is not known. Amplified TCR beta CDR3 regions derived from RNA transcripts. Carried out on the TCR CDR3, a first-round RT-PCR used the HTBI primer set. TCRdb redid the calling of the multiplex PCR reads with MiXCR, one entry per CDR3 protein. Of approximately 570,000 distinct CDR3 sequences in the sample, just under 20% were seen once. Each ophthalmopathy patient scored at least 3 on the Clinical Activity Score and at least 4 on NOSPECS grade, with duration under 3 months. Exclusion of a patient resulted from uncontrolled infection, other autoimmune disease, pregnancy or lactation. CDR3 size: 15 residues. The germline gives CDR1 SNHLY, CDR2 FYNNEI. The V gene lost 4 bases and the J gene lost 5 bases, with 17 bases spanning the gap.

The sequence came from a middle-aged man with Graves' ophthalmopathy. Sequencing input: blood. V usage is TRBV2 and J usage is TRBJ2-5, with D possibly being TRBD2 (6 bases). In DNA, the CDR3 is TGTGCCAGCAGTGCGGGGGTGAAGATCCAGGAGACCCAGTACTTC. This sequence encodes CASSAGVKIQETQYF. Drawing the rest from reference TRBV2 and TRBJ2-5, the complete variable domain is EPEVTQTPSHQVTQMGQEVILRCVPISNHLYFYWYRQILGQKVEFLVSFYNNEISEKSEIFDDQFSVERPDGSNFTLKIRSTKLEDSAMYFCASSAGVKIQETQYFGPGTRLLVL.